The 9 T cell receptor beta chains below were found in one sample sequenced in a study of blood T cells in healthy people across ages. PCR was performed a second time for roughly 7 to 11 cycles using a sample-barcoded 5' primer and a J-beta primer mix. MiXCR, run by TCRdb on the 5' RACE reads, gives a single entry per CDR3 protein. The sample comprises about 500,000 distinct CDR3 sequences, approximately 25% of which are singletons, and roughly 9.4% rests with the top ten. Separately, the same data were catalogued under a study of T cells of mothers and their children.

The sample comprised blood. The receptor set was obtained from a boy younger than 18 in good health.

This chain joins TRBV4-3 and TRBJ1-2; 7 bases match TRBD1. This CDR3 spans 16 amino acids. Trimming cost V 5 bases and J 5 bases; bases outside gene matches: 14. In germline, CDR1 is LGHNA, CDR2 YSLEER. The CDR3 bases are TGCGCCAGCAGCGGCGACAGGGCGGCCTTGGGTTATGGCTACACCTTC. Protein product: CASSGDRAALGYGYTF.

As to this clonotype: A read error may produce the germline difference seen at one junction end. The CDR3 nucleotides are TGTGCCAGCCCTCCTATGCGAGCGGGAGGGAGCGAGCATTACTTC. Residues: CASPPMRAGGSEHYF. V and J are TRBV28 and TRBJ2-1; 10 bases align to TRBD2. Germline CDR1 MDHEN, CDR2 SYDVKM. This CDR3 region has 15 residues. Based on the CDR3 plus reference TRBV28 and TRBJ2-1, the full variable domain is DVKVTQSSRYLVKRTGEKVFLECVQDMDHENMFWYRQDPGLGLRLIYFSYDVKMKEKGDIPEGYSVSREKKERFSLILESASTNQTSMYLCASPPMRAGGSEHYFGPGTRLTVL.

As for this clonotype: One junction end does not reproduce the germline sequence, and a read error may be involved. This chain uses TRBV28 with TRBJ2-1; no clear D gene. The CDR3 extends over 12 amino acids. CDR1 MDHEN and CDR2 SYDVKM come from the germline V gene. Here the CDR3 DNA reads TGTGCCAGCAGCCCGCCCAGAGGATCCCGGATCTTC. This translates into CASSPPRGSRIF.

This clonotype was observed a few times. The chain recombines TRBV4-3 with TRBJ2-1, with D perhaps matching TRBD1 or TRBD2 (6 bases each). The CDR3 is 15 residues long. Germline-derived CDR1 and CDR2 are LGHNA and YSLEER. The V end was cut by 1 base, the J end by 5 bases, with 12 bases between. For the CDR3, the DNA is TGCGCCAGCAGCCAAGCGGGGGCCCGGCACAATGAGCAGTTCTTC. This codes for CASSQAGARHNEQFF.

The V call is TRBV20-1, the J call TRBJ2-6; perhaps D is TRBD1 or TRBD2 (6 bases each). There are 15 residues in the CDR3. Trimming took off 1 base at V and 0 bases at J, with 7 bases between the two ends. CDR1 and CDR2 (germline): DFQATT, SNEGSKA (reference sequence). The CDR3 protein is CSARGGASGANVLTF. The CDR3 nucleotides read TGCAGTGCTAGAGGGGGGGCCTCTGGGGCCAACGTCCTGACTTTC.

A few counts support this clonotype. This chain uses TRBV20-1 with TRBJ2-1; 7 bases are shared with TRBD2. Germline V gene sequence: CDR1 DFQATT, CDR2 SNEGSKA (reference sequence). After removal of 2 bases from V and 8 bases from J, the junction contained 9 bases not matched to a gene. The CDR3 has 14 residues. The CDR3 sequence is CSARRLAEGDEQFF. The CDR3 DNA reads TGCAGTGCTAGAAGGCTAGCGGAAGGGGATGAGCAGTTCTTC.

V is TRBV24-1 and J is TRBJ2-6; TRBD2 agrees at 12 bases. V lost 5 bases, J lost 0 bases, and 7 bases stayed unmatched. The CDR3 totals 19 residues. Germline assignment: CDR1 KGHDR and CDR2 SFDVKD. CDR3 in amino acids: CATSGGTSGLGSGANVLTF. The CDR3 DNA reads TGTGCCACCAGTGGCGGGACTAGCGGGCTCGGCTCTGGGGCCAACGTCCTGACTTTC.

This clonotype was counted between two and nine times. The J gene is TRBJ2-7, the V gene TRBV9, with TRBD2 identical over 7 bases. Germline loops: CDR1 SGDLS, CDR2 YYNGEE. V lost 2 bases and J lost 5; bases outside the gene matches: 10. CDR3 size: 15 residues. CDR3 amino acids: CASSVGLDDVHEQYF. CDR3 sequence (DNA): TGTGCCAGCAGCGTCGGACTAGACGATGTTCACGAGCAGTACTTC.

The chain recombines TRBV7-2 with TRBJ2-7; no firm D call. There are 15 residues in the CDR3. The germline V gene has CDR1 SGHTA and CDR2 FQGNSA. Between the trimmed V and J ends, which lost 4 bases and 2 bases, there was a span of 15 bases. CDR3 in amino acids: CASSSGPQETYEQYF. DNA for the CDR3: TGTGCCAGCAGCTCCGGCCCTCAGGAGACCTACGAGCAGTACTTC. Looking up the rest from reference TRBV7-2 and TRBJ2-7 gives the full variable domain: GAGVSQSPSNKVTEKGKDVELRCDPISGHTALYWYRQSLGQGLEFLIYFQGNSAPDKSGLPSDRFSAERTGGSVSTLTIQRTQQEDSAVYLCASSSGPQETYEQYFGPGTRLTVT.